These 4 T cell receptor beta chains came from one sample sequenced in a study of blood T cells in healthy people across ages. Next came a second PCR, run for about 7 to 12 cycles, which used a sample-barcoded 5' primer along with a J-beta primer mix. TCRdb called the 5' RACE reads again in MiXCR, with one record for every CDR3 protein. The repertoire holds fewer than 1,000,000 distinct CDR3 sequences, with under 45% as singletons. The sequenced sample was blood. The receptor set was obtained from a man aged 60 to 75 in good health.

The chain employs TRBV6-2 or TRBV6-3 and TRBJ2-5; 8 bases map to TRBD1. With V trimmed by 2 bases and J by 2 bases, 19 bases remained unmatched. The CDR3 is 20 amino acids. Germline V gene sequence: CDR1 MNHEY, CDR2 SVGEGT. CDR3 nucleotide sequence: TGTGCCAGCAGTTACAACGAGGACCTGACAGGGGAGATAGCTCAAGAGACCCAGTACTTC. This encodes CASSYNEDLTGEIAQETQYF.

This clonotype was detected once. This chain uses TRBV7-3 with TRBJ2-1; perhaps TRBD2 as D (5 bases). The CDR3 extends over 15 amino acids. Germline CDR1 SGHTA, CDR2 FQGTGA. The ends were cut back, 3 bases at V and 2 bases at J, with 11 bases in the middle. CDR3 sequence (DNA): TGTGCCAGCAGCTTGGAGGATGCACCCTACAATGAGCAGTTCTTC. As protein: CASSLEDAPYNEQFF.

J is TRBJ1-2 and V is TRBV25-1; TRBD1 agrees at 8 bases. Germline CDR1 and CDR2: MGHDK and SYGVNS. The junction had 8 bases not matched to a gene; V was cut back by 4 bases and J by 4 bases. The CDR3 length is 15 residues. The CDR3 sequence is CASSGQGTSPYGYTF. The CDR3 DNA follows: TGTGCCAGCAGTGGACAGGGGACCAGTCCCTATGGCTACACCTTC.

This clonotype was counted between two and nine times. The chain carries TRBV29-1 and TRBJ2-5; D is perhaps TRBD1 (5 bases). The J call is in doubt because the DNA end fits TRBJ2-7 better. CDR3 size: 14 residues. The germline V gene encodes CDR1 SQVTM and CDR2 ANQGSEA. The CDR3 DNA sequence: TGCAGCGCTGCAATCCAGGGCCAGAAAGGCGAGCAGTACTTC. It codes for CSAAIQGQKGEQYF.